The 26 T cell receptor beta chains below come from one sample, sequenced in a study of metastatic and nonmetastatic thyroid tumors. TCRdb re-clonotyped the PCR reads through MiXCR. Among over 20,000 clones listed, approximately 15% were seen once. Every patient was untreated before thyroid surgery. The sample taken for sequencing was blood. Source of these receptors: a female donor with papillary thyroid cancer or a benign thyroid nodule (not recorded which). Some clones in this sample may be carry-over from other donors' samples.

By share of the sample, this clone is medium-sized. The chain recombines TRBV19 with TRBJ2-7; no firm D call. Germline CDR1 is LNHDA and CDR2 is SQIVND (reference sequence). The CDR3 length is 13 residues. Trimming took off 0 bases at V and 3 bases at J, with 6 bases between the two ends. The CDR3: CASSIDDGYEQYF. CDR3 nucleotides: TGTGCCAGTAGTATAGACGACGGCTACGAGCAGTACTTC.

Comment on this clone: The junction differs from germline at one of its ends, possibly a read error. The rearrangement joins TRBV7-6 to TRBJ1-3, with D hard to call. In germline, CDR1 is SGHVS, CDR2 FNYEAQ. This CDR3 spans 13 amino acids. The chain's CDR3 is CVSSWPYENTIYF. The CDR3 DNA is TGTGTCAGCAGCTGGCCCTACGAAAACACCATATATTTT.

On this clone: Different DNA sequences within this sample yield the same CDR3. The CDR3 bases are TGTGCCAGCAGCAGAGGGACAGAATACGAGCAGTACTTC. It encodes CASSRGTEYEQYF. The chain employs TRBV5-4 and TRBJ2-7, with 7 bases that match TRBD1. V was pared by 4 bases and J by 4 bases, with 5 bases of the junction left unmatched. This CDR3 has 13 residues. Germline V CDR1 and CDR2: SGHNT, YYREEE (reference sequence).

In regard to this clone: Just one base apart from a much larger clone, this may be a read error. The rearrangement links TRBV9 to TRBJ2-5; 9 positions match TRBD2. Germline loops: CDR1 SGDLS, CDR2 YYNGEE. This CDR3 has 15 residues. Trimming took 6 bases from V and 4 from J; bases not matched to a gene: 10. CDR3 in amino acids: CASIVSGSYTETQYF. CDR3 DNA: TGTGCCAGCATCGTTAGCGGGAGTTATACAGAGACCCAGTACTTC.

V usage is TRBV5-1 and J usage is TRBJ2-3; 12 bases agree with TRBD2. V lost 4 bases, J lost 6 bases, and 12 bases stayed unmatched. Looked up from germline, CDR1 is SGHRS and CDR2 is YFSETQ. The CDR3 has 17 residues. CDR3 region: CASSLEGLAGAHDTQYF. The CDR3 nucleotides read TGCGCCAGCAGCCTGGAGGGACTAGCGGGCGCTCATGATACGCAGTATTTT. The full variable domain, completed using reference TRBV5-1 and TRBJ2-3, is KAGVTQTPRYLIKTRGQQVTLSCSPISGHRSVSWYQQTPGQGLQFLFEYFSETQRNKGNFPGRFSGRQFSNSRSEMNVSTLELGDSALYLCASSLEGLAGAHDTQYFGPGTRLTVL.

Note on this clone: Germline and junction disagree at one end, which may indicate a read error. The chain is built from TRBV7-9 and TRBJ2-5; possible D gene TRBD2, 5 bases. The CDR3 length is 11 residues. The germline gives CDR1 SEHNR, CDR2 FQNEAQ (reference sequence). CDR3 region: CVSSFRETQHF. DNA for the CDR3: TGTGTCAGCAGCTTTAGGGAGACCCAGCACTTC. The whole variable domain, filled in from reference TRBV7-9 and TRBJ2-5, reads DTGVSQNPRHKITKRGQNVTFRCDPISEHNRLYWYRQTLGQGPEFLTYFQNEAQLEKSRLLSDRFSAERPKGSFSTLEIQRTEQGDSAMYLCVSSFRETQHFGPGTRLLVL.

This clone was seen a few times. The chain is built from TRBV19 and TRBJ2-2; D uncertain. The CDR3 runs 12 residues. Trimming left V 5 bases short and J 7 bases short, with 8 bases between. Per the germline V gene, CDR1 is LNHDA and CDR2 is SQIVND (reference sequence). The CDR3 region is CASSFVGGELFF. In nucleotides, the CDR3 is TGTGCCAGTAGTTTTGTAGGCGGGGAGCTGTTTTTT.

This clone occurred many times. The CDR3 sequence: CASSLGSGVQPQHF. The CDR3 DNA follows: TGTGCCAGCAGCTTAGGTTCGGGGGTTCAGCCCCAGCATTTT. The V and J genes are TRBV11-2 and TRBJ1-5, with D possibly being TRBD1 (5 bases). This CDR3 has 14 amino acids. With 1 base removed from V and 6 bases from J, the gap between germline ends came to 10 bases. Germline V gene lookup returns CDR1 SGHAT and CDR2 FQNNGV.

By sample share, this clone is medium-sized. The DNA of the CDR3 is TGTGCCAGCAGTTTAGGACTAGCGGTCTACGAGCAGTACTTC. Amino acid sequence: CASSLGLAVYEQYF. This sequence joins TRBV12-3 or TRBV12-4 and TRBJ2-7; TRBD2 aligns across 9 bases. Unmatched junction bases numbered 1, after V lost 1 base and J lost 3 bases. CDR3 length equals 14 residues.

The chain carries TRBV19 and TRBJ2-7; D tentatively fits TRBD1 or TRBD2 (5 bases each). Trimming left V 5 bases short and J 2 bases short, with 16 bases between. The CDR3 is made up of 15 amino acids. Germline V lookup: CDR1 LNHDA, CDR2 SQIVND (reference sequence). The CDR3 DNA follows: TGTGCCAGTAGTGACCGGGACGCCGCTACCTACGAGCAGTACTTC. Translated, it gives CASSDRDAATYEQYF.

This clone is classed as medium-sized (0.01 to 0.1%). The chain carries TRBV28 and TRBJ1-2, with D possibly TRBD1 on 6 matching bases. The V gene's germline CDR1 is MDHEN and CDR2 SYDVKM. The CDR3 is 15 residues long. V was trimmed by 2 bases and J by 4 bases, leaving 14 bases between them. CDR3 sequence (DNA): TGTGCCAGCAGTTTACCGTCGGGGGCGAGCTATGGCTACACCTTC. Its protein is CASSLPSGASYGYTF.

This clone was observed many times. The chain employs TRBV30 and TRBJ2-3, with 10 bases that match TRBD2. The V and J ends lost 0 bases and 0 bases, in that order; junction bases with no gene match: 0. The CDR3 totals 15 residues. CDR1 and CDR2 from the germline V gene are GTSNPN and SVGIG (reference sequence). The CDR3 loop reads CAWSVTSGSTDTQYF. For the CDR3, the DNA is TGTGCCTGGAGTGTGACTAGCGGGAGCACAGATACGCAGTATTTT. The variable domain in full, completed from reference TRBV30 and TRBJ2-3, reads SQTIHQWPATLVQPVGSPLSLECTVEGTSNPNLYWYRQAAGRGLQLLFYSVGIGQISSEVPQNLSASRPQDRQFILSSKKLLLSDSGFYLCAWSVTSGSTDTQYFGPGTRLTVL.

In this sample, this clone turned up many times. V is TRBV7-2 and J is TRBJ2-2, with D perhaps TRBD2 (6 bases). V lost 1 base, J lost 8 bases, and 8 bases lay in between. This CDR3 region has 13 residues. Germline V lookup: CDR1 SGHTA, CDR2 FQGNSA. The CDR3 sequence: CASSLVRGGELFF. CDR3 in DNA: TGTGCCAGCAGCTTAGTTCGGGGGGGGGAGCTGTTTTTT.

This clone came up many times. The chain recombines TRBV20-1 with TRBJ2-7, with 9 bases that match TRBD1. The CDR3 consists of 12 residues. Germline-derived CDR1 and CDR2 are DFQATT and SNEGSKA (reference sequence). After removal of 8 bases from V and 6 bases from J, the junction contained 8 bases not matched to a gene. CDR3 DNA: TGCAGTCCTCGACAGGGGGTACGCGAGCAGTACTTC. This codes for CSPRQGVREQYF.

This clone was observed many times. The rearrangement joins TRBV20-1 to TRBJ2-7; D call uncertain. Trimming took 2 bases from V and 3 from J, leaving 14 bases between them. Looked up from germline, CDR1 is DFQATT and CDR2 is SNEGSKA (reference sequence). CDR3 length: 14 residues. The chain's CDR3 is CSARSVFTDYEQYF. CDR3 sequence (DNA): TGCAGTGCTAGATCGGTTTTCACGGACTACGAGCAGTACTTC.

Note on this clone: One junction end disagrees with the germline gene, perhaps due to a read error. Other DNA sequences in the same sample also yield this CDR3. The V call is TRBV4-1, the J call TRBJ2-3, with D unclear. Germline V gives CDR1 MGHRA, CDR2 YSYEKL. The CDR3 is made up of 16 amino acids. The CDR3 reads CASSQVNMGFADTQYF. CDR3 sequence (DNA): TGCGCCAGTAGCCAAGTGAATATGGGATTCGCAGATACGCAGTATTTT.

By its share, this clone is medium-sized. This rearrangement joins TRBV6-1 to TRBJ1-5, with no clear D. The CDR3 totals 14 residues. The V and J ends lost 6 bases and 11 bases respectively, with 20 bases between them. CDR1 MNHNS and CDR2 SASEGT come from the germline V gene. This CDR3 reads CASSPADDGQAQHF. CDR3 bases: TGTGCCAGCAGCCCGGCGGACGACGGGCAAGCCCAGCATTTT.

The sample holds many counts of this clone. The chain is built from TRBV6-1 and TRBJ2-1; 8 bases are a match to TRBD2. The CDR3 runs 16 residues. CDR1 and CDR2 from the germline V gene are MNHNS and SASEGT. V gave up 0 bases and J gave up 7 bases; unmatched junction bases: 8. The CDR3 loop is CASSEALGGGRNEQFF. CDR3 DNA: TGTGCCAGCAGTGAAGCACTCGGCGGGGGGAGGAATGAGCAGTTCTTC.

The rearrangement links TRBV4-1 to TRBJ1-4; TRBD1 matches 9 bases. The CDR3 length is 14 residues. CDR1 and CDR2 from the germline V gene are MGHRA and YSYEKL. After removal of 1 base from V and 6 bases from J, the junction contained 0 bases not matched to a gene. In nucleotides, the CDR3 is TGCGCCAGCAGCCAAGGGACAGGGGATGAAAAACTGTTTTTT. Translated: CASSQGTGDEKLFF.

This clone came up many times. The chain joins TRBV20-1 to TRBJ1-2; D is undetermined. The CDR3 contains 15 residues. The germline V gene has CDR1 DFQATT and CDR2 SNEGSKA (reference sequence). V shed 6 bases and J shed 0 bases, with 17 bases lying between them. CDR3 in DNA: TGCAGTGCCCTAGTGGGTAGCATTTCTAACTATGGCTACACCTTC. Amino acid sequence: CSALVGSISNYGYTF.

This clone was seen many times. The chain uses TRBV5-1 and TRBJ2-3; 8 positions agree with TRBD2. Germline values: CDR1 SGHRS, CDR2 YFSETQ. J lost 2 bases, V lost 2 bases, and 7 bases had no gene match. This CDR3 comprises 16 residues. The CDR3 DNA follows: TGCGCCAGCAGCTTTTCGGGGGGGGGCCCCACAGATACGCAGTATTTT. This gives the protein CASSFSGGGPTDTQYF. Looking up the rest from reference TRBV5-1 and TRBJ2-3 gives the full variable domain: KAGVTQTPRYLIKTRGQQVTLSCSPISGHRSVSWYQQTPGQGLQFLFEYFSETQRNKGNFPGRFSGRQFSNSRSEMNVSTLELGDSALYLCASSFSGGGPTDTQYFGPGTRLTVL.

This clone was observed a few times. An end of the junction differs from the germline gene, which may be a read error. The chain is built from TRBV27 and TRBJ2-6; perhaps TRBD1 as D (5 bases). Germline CDR1 reads MNHEY; CDR2 reads SMNVEV (reference sequence). The CDR3 contains 13 residues. The DNA for the CDR3 is TGTGCCAGCAGGTGTCTTGGGGCCAACGTCCTTACTTTC. Encoded protein: CASRCLGANVLTF.

V and J are TRBV7-2 and TRBJ1-3; 9 nucleotides match TRBD1. With V trimmed by 4 bases and J by 4 bases, 5 bases remained unmatched. This CDR3 has 15 residues. Germline V CDR1 and CDR2: SGHTA, FQGNSA. The CDR3: CASSSTGGPGNTIYF. Here the CDR3 DNA reads TGTGCCAGCAGCTCGACAGGGGGTCCCGGAAACACCATATATTTT.

This clone was detected a few times. This may be a read error, as it is one base from a much larger clone. Other DNA sequences in the same sample also yield this CDR3. The J gene is TRBJ2-2, the V gene TRBV10-3; possibly TRBD1 for D (6 bases). The V and J ends lost 6 bases and 12 bases respectively, with 29 bases between them. CDR3 length: 17 residues. Germline CDR1 is ENHRY and CDR2 is SYGVKD. The CDR3 DNA is TGTGCCATCAGAGCCGGGACAAGAGATCAGAACACCGGTAAGCTGTTTTTT. Protein product: CAIRAGTRDQNTGKLFF.

Ten or more counts support this clone. The chain carries TRBV12-3 or TRBV12-4 and TRBJ1-1; the D is unclear. The length of the CDR3 is 14 residues. The V end was cut by 7 bases, the J end by 5 bases, with 17 bases between. CDR3 residues: CASTPQVTWTEAFF. The CDR3 DNA is TGTGCCAGCACCCCTCAGGTAACGTGGACTGAAGCTTTCTTT.

By share, this clone ranks as medium-sized. The chain has TRBV28 and TRBJ1-1; 7 bases agree with TRBD1. V shed 3 bases and J 1 base; nucleotides not matched to a gene: 2. The germline gives CDR1 MDHEN, CDR2 SYDVKM. CDR3 size: 14 residues. CDR3 bases: TGTGCCAGCAGTTTGGGACAGCGGAACACTGAAGCTTTCTTT. This gives the protein CASSLGQRNTEAFF.